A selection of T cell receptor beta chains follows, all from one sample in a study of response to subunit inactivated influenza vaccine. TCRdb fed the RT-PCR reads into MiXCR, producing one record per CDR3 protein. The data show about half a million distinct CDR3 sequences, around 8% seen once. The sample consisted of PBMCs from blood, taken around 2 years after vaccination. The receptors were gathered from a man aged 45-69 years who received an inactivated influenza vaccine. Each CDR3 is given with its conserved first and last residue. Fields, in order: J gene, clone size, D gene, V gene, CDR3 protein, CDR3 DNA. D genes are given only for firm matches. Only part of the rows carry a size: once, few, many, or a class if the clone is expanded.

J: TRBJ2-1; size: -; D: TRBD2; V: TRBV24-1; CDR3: CATSGLATYNEQFF; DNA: TGTGCCACCAGTGGACTAGCGACCTACAATGAGCAGTTCTTC
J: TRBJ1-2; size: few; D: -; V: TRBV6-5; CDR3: CASSYSILTGENYGYTF; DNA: TGTGCCAGCAGTTACTCTATCCTTACAGGAGAAAACTATGGCTACACCTTC
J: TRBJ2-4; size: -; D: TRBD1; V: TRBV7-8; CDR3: CASSSGGWGNIQYF; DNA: TGTGCCAGCAGCTCAGGGGGCTGGGGAAACATTCAGTACTTC
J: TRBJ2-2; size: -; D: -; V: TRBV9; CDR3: CASSTDTNTGELFF; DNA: TGTGCCAGCAGCACTGACACGAACACCGGGGAGCTGTTTTTT
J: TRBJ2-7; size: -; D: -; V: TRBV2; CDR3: CASSEWGDEQYF; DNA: TGTGCCAGCAGTGAATGGGGGGACGAGCAGTACTTC
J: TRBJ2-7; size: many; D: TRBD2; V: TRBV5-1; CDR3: CASRGLADLFGEQYF; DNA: TGCGCCAGCAGGGGGCTAGCGGACCTCTTTGGCGAGCAGTACTTC
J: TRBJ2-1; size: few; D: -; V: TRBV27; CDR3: CASSLTRVGAVASGRNEQFF; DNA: TGTGCCAGCAGTTTAACCCGGGTGGGGGCGGTGGCTAGCGGCCGGAATGAGCAGTTCTTC
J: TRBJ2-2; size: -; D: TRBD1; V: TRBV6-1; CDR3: CASRTGGPTGELFF; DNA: TGTGCCAGCAGGACAGGGGGCCCCACCGGGGAGCTGTTTTTT
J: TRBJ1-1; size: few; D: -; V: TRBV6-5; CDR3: CASSYRDAGTEAFF; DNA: TGTGCCAGCAGTTATAGGGACGCGGGCACTGAAGCTTTCTTT
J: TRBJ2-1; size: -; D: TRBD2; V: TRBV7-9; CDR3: CASSFRTSVSSYNEQFF; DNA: TGTGCCAGCAGCTTCCGGACTAGCGTTAGCTCCTACAATGAGCAGTTCTTC
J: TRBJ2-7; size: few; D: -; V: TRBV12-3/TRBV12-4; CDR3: CASSSSGVGEQYF; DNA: TGTGCCAGCAGTTCTTCAGGGGTAGGCGAGCAGTACTTC
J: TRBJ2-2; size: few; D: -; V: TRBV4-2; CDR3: CASSQDSSWHGELFF; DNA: TGTGCCAGCAGCCAAGATTCTTCATGGCACGGGGAGCTGTTTTTT
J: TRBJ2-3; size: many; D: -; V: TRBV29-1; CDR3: CSVKNSISTDTQYF; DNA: TGCAGCGTTAAAAATTCCATCAGCACAGATACGCAGTATTTT
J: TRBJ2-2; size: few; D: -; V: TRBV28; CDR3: CASSYRATGELFF; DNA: TGTGCCAGCAGCTACCGGGCCACCGGGGAGCTGTTTTTT
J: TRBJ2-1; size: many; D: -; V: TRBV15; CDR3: CATSRDMGGNNEQFF; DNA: TGTGCCACCAGCAGAGATATGGGGGGCAACAATGAGCAGTTCTTC
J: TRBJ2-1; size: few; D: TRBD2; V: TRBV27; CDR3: CASSPQLAGAHNEQFF; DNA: TGTGCCAGCAGTCCCCAACTAGCGGGGGCCCACAATGAGCAGTTCTTC
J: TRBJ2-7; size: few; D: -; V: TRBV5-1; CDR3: CASSLATDSYEQYF; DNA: TGCGCCAGCAGCTTGGCCACGGACTCCTACGAGCAGTACTTC
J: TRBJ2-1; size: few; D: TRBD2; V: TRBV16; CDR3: CASSQGLAGEQFF; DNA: TGTGCCAGCAGCCAAGGACTAGCGGGTGAGCAGTTCTTC
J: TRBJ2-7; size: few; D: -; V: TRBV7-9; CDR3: CASSLVVDEQYF; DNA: TGTGCCAGCAGCTTAGTGGTTGACGAGCAGTACTTC
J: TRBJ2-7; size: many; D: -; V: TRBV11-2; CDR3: CASSLGTLDYEQYF; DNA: TGTGCCAGCAGCTTGGGGACCCTGGACTACGAGCAGTACTTC
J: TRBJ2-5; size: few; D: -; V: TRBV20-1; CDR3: CSARDRVPQYF; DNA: TGCAGTGCTAGAGACCGCGTGCCCCAGTACTTC
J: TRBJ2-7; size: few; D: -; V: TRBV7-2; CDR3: CASSLAGTGGREQYF; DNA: TGTGCCAGCAGCTTAGCGGGTACAGGCGGACGCGAGCAGTACTTC
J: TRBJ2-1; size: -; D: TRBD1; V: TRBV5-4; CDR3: CASSLVSGTGGSSYNEQFF; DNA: TGTGCCAGCAGCTTGGTGTCCGGGACAGGTGGAAGCTCCTACAATGAGCAGTTCTTC
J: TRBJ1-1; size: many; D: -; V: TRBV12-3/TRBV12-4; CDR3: CASSRTDKRSGAFF; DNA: TGTGCCAGCAGTAGGACCGATAAACGGAGTGGGGCTTTCTTT
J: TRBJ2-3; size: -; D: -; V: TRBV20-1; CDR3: CSAGPMDAGNTDTQYF; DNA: TGCAGTGCTGGCCCAATGGATGCGGGCAACACAGATACGCAGTATTTT
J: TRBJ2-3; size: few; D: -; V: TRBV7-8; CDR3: CATKPQPQGAGTDTQYF; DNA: TGTGCCACCAAACCTCAACCTCAGGGCGCCGGCACAGATACGCAGTATTTT
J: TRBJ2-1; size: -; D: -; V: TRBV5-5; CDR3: CASRPTRGNSYNEQFF; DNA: TGTGCCAGCAGACCTACCAGGGGCAACTCCTACAATGAGCAGTTCTTC